A selection of T cell receptor beta chains follows, all from one sample in a study of T cells in localized non-small cell lung cancer. Produced via immunoSEQ multiplex PCR; TCRdb's table is partial and in-frame only. The table shows thousands of clones, with approximately 32% occurring only once. Source: normal lung tissue next to the tumor, taken before any cancer treatment. These receptors all come from a woman aged 35-75 years with stage I lung adenocarcinoma. Each CDR3 is given with its conserved first and last residue. The D gene is left open where the match is weak. Clone size is shown for a subset of rows, as once, few, many or a class of expanded clone.

v_gene	len	d_gene	abundance	j_gene	CDR3nt	CDR3aa
TRBV11-3	14	-	medium-sized	TRBJ1-2	TGTGCCAGCAGCCCGAGGGACGCCCGGAGTGGCTACACCTTC	CASSPRDARSGYTF
TRBV18	15	TRBD1	-	TRBJ2-5	TGTGCCAGCTCACGTAAGGGGACAGGGGAAGAGACCCAGTACTTC	CASSRKGTGEETQYF
TRBV30	14	-	-	TRBJ2-2	TGTGCCTGGAGTCGGGACTTAAGGGGCGGGGAGCTGTTTTTT	CAWSRDLRGGELFF
TRBV29-1	13	TRBD1	once	TRBJ2-7	TGCAGCGTTGGATGGACAGGGGGCAACGAGCAGTACTTC	CSVGWTGGNEQYF
TRBV5-1	14	-	-	TRBJ1-1	TGCGCCAGCAGCCCTAGGGACGGCAACACTGAAGCTTTCTTT	CASSPRDGNTEAFF
TRBV6-8	14	-	-	TRBJ2-7	TGTGCCACTAGAAGAGGGGAAGGGGTCTACGAGCAGTACTTC	CATRRGEGVYEQYF
TRBV19	17	TRBD1	few	TRBJ1-1	TGTGCCAGTAACTCATGGAGCGGGACAGGATCGAACACTGAAGCTTTCTTT	CASNSWSGTGSNTEAFF
TRBV11-3	14	TRBD1	-	TRBJ2-7	TGTGCCAGCAGCCCGACAGGGGGCTACGACGAGCAGTACTTC	CASSPTGGYDEQYF
TRBV9	15	-	-	TRBJ2-5	TGTGCCAGCAGCCCGCGTGTTGGGGTAGGAGAGACCCAGTACTTC	CASSPRVGVGETQYF
TRBV27	15	TRBD2	few	TRBJ2-1	TGTGCCAGCAGTTCGCTAGCGGGAGGGGACAATGAGCAGTTCTTC	CASSSLAGGDNEQFF
TRBV6-8	13	-	-	TRBJ1-5	TGTGCCAGCAGTTACGACTTCAATCAGCCCCAGCATTTT	CASSYDFNQPQHF